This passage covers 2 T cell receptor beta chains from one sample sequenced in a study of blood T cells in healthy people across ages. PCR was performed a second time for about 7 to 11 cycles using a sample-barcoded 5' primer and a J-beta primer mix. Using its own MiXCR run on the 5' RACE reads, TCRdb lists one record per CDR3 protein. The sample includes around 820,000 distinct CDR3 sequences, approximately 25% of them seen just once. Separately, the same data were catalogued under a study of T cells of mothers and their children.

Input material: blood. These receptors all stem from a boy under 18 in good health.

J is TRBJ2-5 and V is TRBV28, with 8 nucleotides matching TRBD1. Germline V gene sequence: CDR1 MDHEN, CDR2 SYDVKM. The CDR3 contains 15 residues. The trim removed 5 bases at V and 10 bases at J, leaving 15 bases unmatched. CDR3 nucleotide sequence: TGTGCCAGCAGTCTTAGGACAGGGATGGCCTACGACCAGTACTTC. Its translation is CASSLRTGMAYDQYF.

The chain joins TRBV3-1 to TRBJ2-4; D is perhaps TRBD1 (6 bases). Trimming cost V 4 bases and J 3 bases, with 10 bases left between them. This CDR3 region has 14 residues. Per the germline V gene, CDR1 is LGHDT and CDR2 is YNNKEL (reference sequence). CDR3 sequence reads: CASSPGQNKNIQYF. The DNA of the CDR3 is TGTGCCAGCAGCCCAGGACAGAACAAAAACATTCAGTACTTC.